The subject of this entry is one TCR beta chain. The sample comes from a study of T cell responses to AZD1222 COVID-19 vaccine. Second doses at about 4 or about 12 weeks were pooled. Only in-frame clones appear in the TCRdb table, and some are missing; sequencing was by immunoSEQ multiplex PCR. This sample carries about 100,000 clones, 80% to 90% of them seen once, and the ten largest clones take less than 3%. Germline V lookup: CDR1 SGHAT, CDR2 FQDESV (reference sequence). V gave up 5 bases and J gave up 4 bases; unmatched junction bases: 9. The CDR3 sequence is 15 residues long. This sample comprised peripheral blood, obtained 28 days after the second AZD1222 dose. This clonotype was obtained from an adult who received the AZD1222 COVID-19 vaccine. The gene calls are TRBV11-1 and TRBJ2-3; 7 nucleotides align to TRBD1. The CDR3 region is CASSPLRQGADTQYF. CDR3 nucleotides: TGTGCCAGCAGCCCCCTGAGACAGGGTGCAGATACGCAGTATTTT.